The clone carrying this T cell receptor (beta chain) was seen many times. The antigen is not known. The source of the sample is a study of read filtering for tumor transcriptome and immune sequencing. Study-level background: The cohort had about 16 men and approximately 13 women aged about 47 to 90, mean about 70 years. R-ISS stage counts were under ten for I, about 15 for II, about seven for III. Study outcomes and limitations: Without single-read clonotypes, shared clonotype proportions correlated more between IR-seq and RNA-seq.

Molecular barcoded adaptors covering alpha/delta and beta/gamma chains were used on about 0.4 ug RNA. Each CDR3 protein gets one entry after TCRdb re-called the reads with MiXCR. In the table there are tens of thousands of distinct CDR3 sequences, approximately 19% of which are singletons. The V gene's germline CDR1 is MNHEY and CDR2 SVGAGI. V was pared by 4 bases and J by 2 bases, with 11 bases of the junction left unmatched. The length of the CDR3 is 17 residues. The rearrangement joins TRBV6-5 to TRBJ2-3, with 8 bases aligning to TRBD2. Sequenced: a population of CD138-negative cells sorted from bone marrow. This clonotype originated in a donor over 35 with multiple myeloma. Written as DNA, the CDR3 is TGTGCCAGCAGTTCCACCTTCGGGGGGGCTAACACAGATACGCAGTATTTT. This gives the protein CASSSTFGGANTDTQYF.